The 17 T cell receptor beta chains below come from one sample, sequenced in a study of shared clonotypes between healthy human individuals. The repertoire was sequenced with immunoSEQ multiplex PCR; TCRdb's copy has only in-frame clones and lacks some. Here the sample spans about 1 million clones, around 76% being singletons. Specimen: memory CD4+ T cells sorted from blood. Subset of the sample: CD45RA-negative fraction. The receptors derive from a man aged 18 to 29 in good health.

CDR3 nucleotide sequence: TGCGCCAGCAGCTACAGGGGGGGAGATGAAAAACTGTTTTTT. Its protein is CASSYRGGDEKLFF. This chain links TRBV5-1 with TRBJ1-4, with 8 positions matching TRBD1. CDR1 and CDR2 from the germline V gene are SGHRS and YFSETQ. The trim removed 3 bases at V and 6 bases at J, leaving 4 bases unmatched. The CDR3 spans 14 residues.

The chain links TRBV10-3 to TRBJ2-3; D is possibly TRBD1 or TRBD2 (6 bases each). CDR1 is ENHRY, CDR2 SYGVKD, per germline. The CDR3 covers 14 residues. Trimming shortened V by 9 bases and J by 1 base, and 14 bases separated the two germline ends. The DNA for the CDR3 is TGTGCCATAAAGGGGGGCCAAGGCACAGATACGCAGTATTTT. Translation gives CAIKGGQGTDTQYF.

The V call is TRBV18, the J call TRBJ1-3, with D unresolved. Germline CDR1 and CDR2: KGHSH and LQKENI. This CDR3 has 18 residues. V gave up 0 bases and J gave up 0 bases, with 15 bases separating them. CDR3 protein: CASSPPRGFEDSGNTIYF. CDR3 in DNA: TGTGCCAGCTCACCACCTCGGGGATTCGAGGACTCTGGAAACACCATATATTTT.

This chain connects TRBV10-2 to TRBJ2-7, with 8 positions matching TRBD2. The CDR3 is 14 amino acids. The germline V gene has CDR1 WSHSY and CDR2 SAAADI. Losses at the gene ends were 6 bases for V and 3 bases for J; bases not matched to a gene: 7. In DNA, the CDR3 is TGCGCCAGCAGCGGGCAGGGACTAGACTACGAGCAGTACTTC. Amino acid sequence: CASSGQGLDYEQYF.

The rearrangement uses TRBV9 and TRBJ2-2; TRBD1 agrees at 7 bases. Germline V gene lookup returns CDR1 SGDLS and CDR2 YYNGEE. Trimming removed 3 bases from V and 3 bases from J; junction bases left unmatched: 8. The length of the CDR3 is 16 residues. Here the CDR3 reads CASSATRGMDTGELFF. The CDR3 nucleotides read TGTGCCAGCAGCGCGACCAGGGGGATGGACACCGGGGAGCTGTTTTTT.

The chain employs TRBV19 and TRBJ1-1; a weak D match, TRBD1 (6 bases). The CDR3 runs 16 residues. Trimming cost V 3 bases and J 2 bases, with 16 bases left between them. From germline, CDR1 is LNHDA and CDR2 SQIVND (reference sequence). This CDR3 is CASSISTGRGNTEAFF. The DNA of the CDR3 is TGTGCCAGTAGTATCTCTACAGGGAGGGGAAACACTGAAGCTTTCTTT.

This clone came up once. The chain combines TRBV10-3 with TRBJ2-7; weak D call: TRBD2 (6 bases). CDR1 and CDR2 from the germline V gene are ENHRY and SYGVKD. V lost 9 bases to trimming and J lost 2 bases, with 20 bases between them. The CDR3 loop spans 15 amino acids. CDR3 sequence: CAIESGVLPTYEQYF. The CDR3 DNA follows: TGTGCCATTGAGTCGGGGGTACTACCTACCTACGAGCAGTACTTC.

The chain recombines TRBV15 with TRBJ2-7, with 7 nucleotides matching TRBD2. The CDR3 totals 13 residues. V shed 3 bases and J 6 bases; nucleotides not matched to a gene: 5. Germline CDR1 LNHNV, CDR2 YYDKDF (reference sequence). The CDR3 nucleotides are TGTGCCACCAGCAGTGGACTAGTCTCCGAGCAGTACTTC. Translation: CATSSGLVSEQYF.

The V gene is TRBV2, the J gene TRBJ2-7; TRBD2 agrees at 14 bases. Germline-derived CDR1 and CDR2 are SNHLY and FYNNEI. The CDR3 is 15 amino acids. Unmatched junction bases numbered 4, after V lost 3 bases and J lost 6 bases. The CDR3 nucleotides are TGTGCCAGCAGTGAGAGACTAGCGGGAGGGGGCGAGCAGTACTTC. This encodes CASSERLAGGGEQYF.

The rearrangement links TRBV2 to TRBJ2-3; TRBD1 might be the D (5 bases). Germline V lookup: CDR1 SNHLY, CDR2 FYNNEI. This CDR3 spans 13 amino acids. Trimming shortened V by 6 bases and J by 2 bases, and 9 bases separated the two germline ends. The CDR3: CASRRQLTDTQYF. The CDR3 nucleotides are TGTGCCAGCAGAAGACAGCTCACAGATACGCAGTATTTT.

About this clone: This sample also contains other DNA sequences that code for the same CDR3. CDR3 in amino acids: CASSEGGRGTDTQYF. The CDR3 bases are TGCGCCAGCAGTGAGGGGGGACGGGGTACAGATACGCAGTATTTT. V usage is TRBV10-2 and J usage is TRBJ2-3; D is possibly TRBD1 or TRBD2 (5 bases each). This CDR3 is 15 amino acids long. Germline V gene sequence: CDR1 WSHSY, CDR2 SAAADI. The V gene lost 2 bases and the J gene lost 3 bases, with 12 bases spanning the gap.

The rearrangement joins TRBV7-9 to TRBJ2-7, with 9 bases that match TRBD1. CDR3 size: 15 residues. Germline loops: CDR1 SEHNR, CDR2 FQNEAQ (reference sequence). V lost 1 base and J lost 2; bases outside the gene matches: 3. Here the CDR3 reads CASSLERDRAYEQYF. The CDR3 region has the DNA TGTGCCAGCAGCTTAGAAAGGGACAGGGCCTACGAGCAGTACTTC. Complete variable domain (other parts from reference TRBV7-9 and TRBJ2-7): DTGVSQNPRHKITKRGQNVTFRCDPISEHNRLYWYRQTLGQGPEFLTYFQNEAQLEKSRLLSDRFSAERPKGSFSTLEIQRTEQGDSAMYLCASSLERDRAYEQYFGPGTRLTVT.

The J gene is TRBJ2-2, the V gene TRBV4-3; D call uncertain. Per germline, CDR1 LGHNA and CDR2 YSLEER. The CDR3 has 13 residues. Between the trimmed V and J ends, which lost 1 base and 6 bases, there was a span of 6 bases. The CDR3 region has the DNA TGCGCCAGCAGCCAAGTTAGTTCCGGGGAGCTGTTTTTT. It translates to CASSQVSSGELFF.

This clone was seen only a few times. The chain links TRBV19 to TRBJ2-3, with 8 bases lining up with TRBD1. The CDR3 sequence is 14 residues long. Germline values: CDR1 LNHDA, CDR2 SQIVND (reference sequence). The junction had 6 bases not matched to a gene; V was cut back by 10 bases and J by 0 bases. CDR3 loop: CATRQGHSTDTQYF. Written as DNA, the CDR3 is TGTGCCACCAGACAGGGGCATAGCACAGATACGCAGTATTTT. Full variable domain (remainder filled in from reference TRBV19 and TRBJ2-3): DGGITQSPKYLFRKEGQNVTLSCEQNLNHDAMYWYRQDPGQGLRLIYYSQIVNDFQKGDIAEGYSVSREKKESFPLTVTSAQKNPTAFYLCATRQGHSTDTQYFGPGTRLTVL.

This clone occurred once. The chain links TRBV2 to TRBJ2-3, with TRBD2 as a possible D gene (5 bases). V lost 5 bases and J 9 bases, leaving 12 bases between the germline ends. Germline CDR1 reads SNHLY; CDR2 reads FYNNEI. This CDR3 has 12 residues. This CDR3 reads CASSPTRNTQYF. The CDR3 region has the DNA TGTGCCAGCAGTCCTACTAGGAACACGCAGTATTTT.

The chain employs TRBV5-6 and TRBJ2-3; no definite D call. Trimming removed 4 bases at V and 4 bases at J, with 16 bases between. Looked up from germline, CDR1 is SGHDT and CDR2 is YYEEEE. The CDR3 runs to 15 residues. CDR3 protein: CASSREGVRADTQYF. The CDR3 region has the DNA TGTGCCAGCAGCCGAGAAGGAGTTAGGGCAGATACGCAGTATTTT.

The chain has TRBV6-5 and TRBJ1-5; possible D gene TRBD1, 5 bases. The CDR3 has 14 residues. Germline CDR1 reads MNHEY; CDR2 reads SVGAGI. V gave up 6 bases and J gave up 0 bases, with 9 bases separating them. The CDR3 sequence: CASRGGDSNQPQHF. CDR3 DNA sequence: TGTGCCAGCAGGGGAGGGGATAGCAATCAGCCCCAGCATTTT.